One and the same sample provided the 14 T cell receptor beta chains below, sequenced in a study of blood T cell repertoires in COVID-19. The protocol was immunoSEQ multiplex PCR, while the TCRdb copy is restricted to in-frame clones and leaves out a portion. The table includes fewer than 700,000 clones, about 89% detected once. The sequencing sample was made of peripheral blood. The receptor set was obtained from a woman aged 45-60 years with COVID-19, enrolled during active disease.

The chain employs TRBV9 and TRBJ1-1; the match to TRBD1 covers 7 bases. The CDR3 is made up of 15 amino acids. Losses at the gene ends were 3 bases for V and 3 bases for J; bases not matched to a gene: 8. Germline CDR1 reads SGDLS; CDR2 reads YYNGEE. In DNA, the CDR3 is TGTGCCAGCAGCGCGAACAGGGGTGAGGACACTGAAGCTTTCTTT. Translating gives CASSANRGEDTEAFF.

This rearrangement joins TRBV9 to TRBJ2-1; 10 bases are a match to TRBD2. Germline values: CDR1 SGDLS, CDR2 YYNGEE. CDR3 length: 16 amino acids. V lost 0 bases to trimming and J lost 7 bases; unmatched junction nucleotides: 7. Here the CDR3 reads CASSVGSSGGSNEQFF. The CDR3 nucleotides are TGTGCCAGCAGCGTAGGGTCTAGCGGGGGTTCAAATGAGCAGTTCTTC. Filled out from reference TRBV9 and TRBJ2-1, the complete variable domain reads DSGVTQTPKHLITATGQRVTLRCSPRSGDLSVYWYQQSLDQGLQFLIQYYNGEERAKGNILERFSAQQFPDLHSELNLSSLELGDSALYFCASSVGSSGGSNEQFFGPGTRLTVL.

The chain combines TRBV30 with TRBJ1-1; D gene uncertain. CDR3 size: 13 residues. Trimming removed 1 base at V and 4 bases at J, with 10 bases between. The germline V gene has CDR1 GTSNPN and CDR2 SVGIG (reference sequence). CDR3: CAWSGGGITEAFF. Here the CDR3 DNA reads TGTGCCTGGAGTGGTGGCGGGATCACTGAAGCTTTCTTT.

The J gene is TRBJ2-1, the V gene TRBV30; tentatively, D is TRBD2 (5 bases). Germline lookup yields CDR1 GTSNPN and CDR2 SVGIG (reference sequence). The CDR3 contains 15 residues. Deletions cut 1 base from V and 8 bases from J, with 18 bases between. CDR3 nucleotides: TGTGCCTGGAGTGGCTTTCCGCGGGTGGGCGATGAGCAGTTCTTC. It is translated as CAWSGFPRVGDEQFF.

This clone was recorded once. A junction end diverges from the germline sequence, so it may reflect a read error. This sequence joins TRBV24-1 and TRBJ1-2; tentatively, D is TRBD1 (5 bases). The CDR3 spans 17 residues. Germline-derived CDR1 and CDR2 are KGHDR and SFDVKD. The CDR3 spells CATSVLIPRGANYGYTF. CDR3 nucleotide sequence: TGTGCCACCAGTGTTTTGATCCCTCGTGGGGCCAACTATGGCTACACCTTC.

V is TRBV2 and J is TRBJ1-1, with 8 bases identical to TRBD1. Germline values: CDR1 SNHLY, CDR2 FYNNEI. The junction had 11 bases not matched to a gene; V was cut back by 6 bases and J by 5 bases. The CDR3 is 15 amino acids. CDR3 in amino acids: CASRGGQGRRTEAFF. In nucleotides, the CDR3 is TGTGCCAGCAGGGGCGGACAGGGCAGGAGGACTGAAGCTTTCTTT. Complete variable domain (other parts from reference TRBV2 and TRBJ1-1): EPEVTQTPSHQVTQMGQEVILRCVPISNHLYFYWYRQILGQKVEFLVSFYNNEISEKSEIFDDQFSVERPDGSNFTLKIRSTKLEDSAMYFCASRGGQGRRTEAFFGQGTRLTVV.

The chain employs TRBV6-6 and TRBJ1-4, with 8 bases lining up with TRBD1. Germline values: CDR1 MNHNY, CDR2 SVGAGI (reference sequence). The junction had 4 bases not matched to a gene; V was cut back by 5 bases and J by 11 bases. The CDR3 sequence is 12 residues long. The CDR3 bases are TGTGCCAGCAGTGAGGGACAGGCCAAACTGTTTTTT. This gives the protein CASSEGQAKLFF.

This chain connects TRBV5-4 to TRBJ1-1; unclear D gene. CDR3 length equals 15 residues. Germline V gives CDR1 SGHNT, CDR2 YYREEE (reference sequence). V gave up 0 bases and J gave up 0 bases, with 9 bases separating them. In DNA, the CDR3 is TGTGCCAGCAGCTTGGCCGGGGTACTGAACACTGAAGCTTTCTTT. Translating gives CASSLAGVLNTEAFF.

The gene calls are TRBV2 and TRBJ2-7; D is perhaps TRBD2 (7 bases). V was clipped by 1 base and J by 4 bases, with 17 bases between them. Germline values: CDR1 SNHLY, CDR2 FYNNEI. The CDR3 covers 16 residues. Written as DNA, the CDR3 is TGTGCCAGCAGTGAAGATTGGGGGGGGCTCAGGTACGAGCAGTACTTC. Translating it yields CASSEDWGGLRYEQYF.

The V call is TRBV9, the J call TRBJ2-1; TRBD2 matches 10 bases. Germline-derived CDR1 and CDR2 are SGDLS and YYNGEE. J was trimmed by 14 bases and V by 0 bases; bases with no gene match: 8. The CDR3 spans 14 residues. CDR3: CASSVGLAGAGEFF. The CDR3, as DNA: TGTGCCAGCAGCGTAGGGCTAGCGGGGGCCGGGGAGTTCTTC.

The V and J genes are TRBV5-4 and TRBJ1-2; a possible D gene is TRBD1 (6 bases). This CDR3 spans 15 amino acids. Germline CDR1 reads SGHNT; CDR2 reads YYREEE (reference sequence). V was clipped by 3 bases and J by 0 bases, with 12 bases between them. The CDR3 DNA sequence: TGTGCCAGCAGCTCACAGGGTGGACCTAACTATGGCTACACCTTC. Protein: CASSSQGGPNYGYTF.

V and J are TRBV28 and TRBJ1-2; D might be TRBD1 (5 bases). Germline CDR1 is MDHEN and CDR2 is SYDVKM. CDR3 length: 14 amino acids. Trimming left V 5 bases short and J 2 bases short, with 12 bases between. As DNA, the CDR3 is TGTGCCAGCAGTATTCAGGGTACCAACTATGGCTACACCTTC. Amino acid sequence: CASSIQGTNYGYTF.

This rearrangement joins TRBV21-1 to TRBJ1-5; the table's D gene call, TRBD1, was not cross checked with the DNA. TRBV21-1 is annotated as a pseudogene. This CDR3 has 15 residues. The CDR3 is CASSRGGDSNQPQHF. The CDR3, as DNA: TGTGCCAGCAGCCGAGGGGGCGATAGCAATCAGCCCCAGCATTTT.

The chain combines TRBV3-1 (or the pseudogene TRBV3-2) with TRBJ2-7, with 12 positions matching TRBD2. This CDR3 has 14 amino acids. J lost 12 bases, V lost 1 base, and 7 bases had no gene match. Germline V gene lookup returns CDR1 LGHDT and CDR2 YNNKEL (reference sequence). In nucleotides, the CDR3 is TGTGCCAGCAGCCAAGTACCGGGACTAGCGGGCCTGTACTTC. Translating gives CASSQVPGLAGLYF.